The 5 T cell receptor beta chains given below trace back to one sample, sequenced in a study of CD8 T cells in ankylosing spondylitis. In TCRdb, the 5' RACE reads were re-called with MiXCR into one record per CDR3 protein. Of some 150,000 distinct CDR3 sequences in the sample, approximately 10% are singletons; the top ten hold roughly 4.5%. Input material: blood, either unsorted or a sorted T cell fraction (not recorded which). The receptor set was obtained from a female donor with ankylosing spondylitis or in good health (not recorded which).

Only a few counts were recorded for this clonotype. This chain joins TRBV15 and TRBJ2-2; D unclear. The CDR3 contains 14 residues. Germline V gene data show CDR1 as LNHNV and CDR2 as YYDKDF (reference sequence). Trimming took 3 bases from V and 3 from J, leaving 8 bases between them. The CDR3 loop is CATSRSRDTGELFF. CDR3 nucleotide sequence: TGTGCCACCAGCAGGTCTAGAGACACCGGGGAGCTGTTTTTT.

About this clonotype itself: Germline and junction disagree at one end, which may indicate a read error. This chain links TRBV20-1 with TRBJ2-5; the D gene is possibly TRBD2 (5 bases). CDR1 and CDR2 from the germline V gene are DFQATT and SNEGSKA (reference sequence). The CDR3 loop spans 14 amino acids. The CDR3 is CSTSVDQPGETQYF. The CDR3 coding sequence is TGCAGTACTAGTGTGGACCAGCCGGGAGAGACCCAGTACTTC.

This clonotype was seen ten or more times. The chain has TRBV4-1 and TRBJ2-1; D uncertain. V lost 4 bases and J 10 bases, leaving 11 bases between the germline ends. The CDR3 consists of 12 residues. Germline assignment: CDR1 MGHRA and CDR2 YSYEKL. The CDR3 sequence: CASSLPPREQFF. The CDR3 nucleotides are TGCGCCAGCAGCCTTCCCCCCCGCGAGCAGTTCTTC.

This clonotype appeared many times. V is TRBV6-5 and J is TRBJ1-4; perhaps TRBD1 as D (5 bases). Germline lookup yields CDR1 MNHEY and CDR2 SVGAGI. The V gene lost 0 bases and the J gene lost 8 bases, with 13 bases spanning the gap. There are 15 residues in the CDR3. The CDR3 DNA reads TGTGCCAGCAGTTACTCGGGGGACTTCCACGAAAAACTGTTTTTT. Protein: CASSYSGDFHEKLFF.

This clonotype was observed many times. The chain links TRBV3-1 to TRBJ2-4; D is undetermined. Trimming took off 5 bases at V and 1 base at J, with 15 bases between the two ends. The CDR3 is made up of 16 amino acids. CDR1 and CDR2 from the germline V gene are LGHDT and YNNKEL (reference sequence). CDR3 in DNA: TGTGCCAGCAGCGCTCGCCCTCTTAGGGCCAAAAACATTCAGTACTTC. Its protein product is CASSARPLRAKNIQYF.